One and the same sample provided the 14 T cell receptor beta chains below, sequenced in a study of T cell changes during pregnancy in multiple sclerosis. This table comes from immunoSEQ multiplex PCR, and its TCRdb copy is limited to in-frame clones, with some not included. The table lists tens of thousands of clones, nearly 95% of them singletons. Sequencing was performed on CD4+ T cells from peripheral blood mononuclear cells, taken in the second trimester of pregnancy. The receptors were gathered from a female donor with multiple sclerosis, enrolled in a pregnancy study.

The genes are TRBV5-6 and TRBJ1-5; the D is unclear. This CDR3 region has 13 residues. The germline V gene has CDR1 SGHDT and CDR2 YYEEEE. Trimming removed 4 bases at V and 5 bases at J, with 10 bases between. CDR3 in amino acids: CASSIKRDQPQHF. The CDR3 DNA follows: TGTGCCAGCAGCATAAAGCGGGATCAGCCCCAGCATTTT.

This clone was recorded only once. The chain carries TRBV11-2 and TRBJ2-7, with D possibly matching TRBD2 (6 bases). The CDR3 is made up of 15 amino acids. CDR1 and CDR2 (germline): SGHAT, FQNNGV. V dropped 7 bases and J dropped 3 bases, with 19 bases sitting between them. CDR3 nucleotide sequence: TGTGCCAGCAACCAGGTCGGGGGTCCCTACTACGAGCAGTACTTC. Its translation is CASNQVGGPYYEQYF.

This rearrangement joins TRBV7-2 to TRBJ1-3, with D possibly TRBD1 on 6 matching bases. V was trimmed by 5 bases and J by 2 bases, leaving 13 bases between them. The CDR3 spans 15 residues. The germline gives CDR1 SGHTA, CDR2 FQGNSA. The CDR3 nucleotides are TGTGCCAGCAGCCGAGTACAGGGTACTGGAAACACCATATATTTT. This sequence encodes CASSRVQGTGNTIYF.

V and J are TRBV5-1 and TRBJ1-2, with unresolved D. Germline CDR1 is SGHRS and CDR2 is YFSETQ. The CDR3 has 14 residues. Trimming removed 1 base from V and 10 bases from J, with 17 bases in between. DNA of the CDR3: TGCGCCAGCAGCTTGTATCCAGAAACCACCTTCTACACCTTC. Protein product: CASSLYPETTFYTF. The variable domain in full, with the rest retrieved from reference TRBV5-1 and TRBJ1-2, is KAGVTQTPRYLIKTRGQQVTLSCSPISGHRSVSWYQQTPGQGLQFLFEYFSETQRNKGNFPGRFSGRQFSNSRSEMNVSTLELGDSALYLCASSLYPETTFYTFGSGTRLTVV.

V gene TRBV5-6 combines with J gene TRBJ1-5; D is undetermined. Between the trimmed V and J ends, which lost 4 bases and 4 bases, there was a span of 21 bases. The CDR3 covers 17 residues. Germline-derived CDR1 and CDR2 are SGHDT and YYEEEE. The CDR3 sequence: CASSLGPREHLNQPQHF. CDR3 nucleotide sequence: TGTGCCAGCAGCCTTGGGCCGAGGGAGCACCTAAATCAGCCCCAGCATTTT.

CDR3 in DNA: TGTGCCAGCTCACCAGTGGGGGCGGATACCGGGGAGCTGTTTTTT. This gives the protein CASSPVGADTGELFF. The V gene is TRBV18, the J gene TRBJ2-2; a possible D gene is TRBD1 (6 bases). The CDR3 extends over 15 amino acids. Trimming took 2 bases from V and 5 from J, leaving 12 bases between them. Per the germline V gene, CDR1 is KGHSH and CDR2 is LQKENI.

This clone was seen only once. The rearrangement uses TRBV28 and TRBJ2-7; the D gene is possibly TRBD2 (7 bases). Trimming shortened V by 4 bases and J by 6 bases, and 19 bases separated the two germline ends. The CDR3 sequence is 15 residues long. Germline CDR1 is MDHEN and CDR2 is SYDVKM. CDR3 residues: CASSSDGGGWGEQYF. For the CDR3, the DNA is TGTGCCAGCAGTTCCGATGGGGGGGGCTGGGGCGAGCAGTACTTC.

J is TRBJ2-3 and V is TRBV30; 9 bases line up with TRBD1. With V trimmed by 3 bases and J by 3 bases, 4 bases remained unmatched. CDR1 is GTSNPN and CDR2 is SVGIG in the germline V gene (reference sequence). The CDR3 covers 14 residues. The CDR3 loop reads CAWRGDRVTDTQYF. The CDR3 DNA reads TGTGCCTGGAGAGGGGACAGGGTAACAGATACGCAGTATTTT.

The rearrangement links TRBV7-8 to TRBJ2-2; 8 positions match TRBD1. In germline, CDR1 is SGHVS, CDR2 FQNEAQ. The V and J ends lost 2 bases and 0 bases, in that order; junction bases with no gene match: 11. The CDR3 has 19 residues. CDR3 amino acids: CASSLLQGATPTNTGELFF. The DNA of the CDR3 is TGTGCCAGCAGCTTATTGCAGGGGGCGACCCCAACGAACACCGGGGAGCTGTTTTTT. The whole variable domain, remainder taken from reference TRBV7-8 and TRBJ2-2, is GAGVSQSPRYKVAKRGQDVALRCDPISGHVSLFWYQQALGQGPEFLTYFQNEAQLDKSGLPSDRFFAERPEGSVSTLKIQRTQQEDSAVYLCASSLLQGATPTNTGELFFGEGSRLTVL.

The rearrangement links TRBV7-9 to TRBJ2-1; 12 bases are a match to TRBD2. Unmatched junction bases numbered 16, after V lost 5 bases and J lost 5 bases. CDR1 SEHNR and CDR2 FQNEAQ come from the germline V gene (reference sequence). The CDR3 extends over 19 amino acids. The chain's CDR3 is CASSLQLAGGFLFNNEQFF. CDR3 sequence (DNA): TGTGCCAGCAGCCTCCAACTAGCGGGGGGCTTCCTTTTTAACAATGAGCAGTTCTTC. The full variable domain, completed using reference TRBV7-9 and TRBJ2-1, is DTGVSQNPRHKITKRGQNVTFRCDPISEHNRLYWYRQTLGQGPEFLTYFQNEAQLEKSRLLSDRFSAERPKGSFSTLEIQRTEQGDSAMYLCASSLQLAGGFLFNNEQFFGPGTRLTVL.

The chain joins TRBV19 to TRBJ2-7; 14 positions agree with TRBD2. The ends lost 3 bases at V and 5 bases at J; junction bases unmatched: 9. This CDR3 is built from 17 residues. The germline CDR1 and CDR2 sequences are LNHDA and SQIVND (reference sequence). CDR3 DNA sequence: TGTGCCAGTAGTATCCCTTTGACTAGCGGGGGGGCCAACGAGCAGTACTTC. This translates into CASSIPLTSGGANEQYF. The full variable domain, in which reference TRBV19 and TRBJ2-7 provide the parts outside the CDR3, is DGGITQSPKYLFRKEGQNVTLSCEQNLNHDAMYWYRQDPGQGLRLIYYSQIVNDFQKGDIAEGYSVSREKKESFPLTVTSAQKNPTAFYLCASSIPLTSGGANEQYFGPGTRLTVT.

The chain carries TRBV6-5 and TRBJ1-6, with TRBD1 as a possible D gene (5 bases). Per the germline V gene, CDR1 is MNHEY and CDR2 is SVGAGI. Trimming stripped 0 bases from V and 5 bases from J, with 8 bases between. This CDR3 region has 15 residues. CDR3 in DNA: TGTGCCAGCAGTTACTCTGGGGCCGATAATTCACCCCTCCACTTT. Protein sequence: CASSYSGADNSPLHF.

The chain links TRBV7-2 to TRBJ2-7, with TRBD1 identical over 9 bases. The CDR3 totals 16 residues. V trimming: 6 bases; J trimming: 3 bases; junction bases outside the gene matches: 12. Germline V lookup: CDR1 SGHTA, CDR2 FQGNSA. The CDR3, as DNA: TGTGCCAGCAGGCCAGCCCCGGGACAGGGTATCTACGAGCAGTACTTC. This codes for CASRPAPGQGIYEQYF.

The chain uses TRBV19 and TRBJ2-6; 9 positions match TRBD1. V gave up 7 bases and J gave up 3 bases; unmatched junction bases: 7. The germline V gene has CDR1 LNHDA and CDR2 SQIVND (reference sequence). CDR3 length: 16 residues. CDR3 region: CASTERTGVGANVLTF. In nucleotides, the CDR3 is TGTGCCAGTACCGAACGGACAGGGGTTGGGGCCAACGTCCTGACTTTC.